These T cell receptor beta chains were read from a single sample in a study of blood T cells in healthy people across ages. TCRdb passed the 5' RACE reads through MiXCR, listing each CDR3 protein once. Of under 2 million distinct CDR3 sequences listed, about 35% were seen once; the top ten hold about 11%. The specimen sequenced was blood. These receptors were obtained from a woman aged 25 to 45 in good health. CDR3s include the opening cysteine and the closing phenylalanine or tryptophan. D genes are given only for firm matches. The size entry is marked missing in some rows and otherwise reads once, few, many or a size class.

>TRBV29-1|many|TRBD2|TRBJ2-7
TGCAGCGTTGCCCCGGGGGCGGGAGGAACACAGCAGTACTTC
CSVAPGAGGTQQYF
>TRBV3-1|NA|TRBD1|TRBJ2-7
TGTGCCAGCAGCCAGGACAGGGGGATGTTCTACGAGCAGTACTTC
CASSQDRGMFYEQYF
>TRBV5-1|once|NA|TRBJ2-1
TGCGCCAGCAGCTTGGAAGGACTATATTCTCGCAATGAGCAGTTCTTC
CASSLEGLYSRNEQFF
>TRBV6-1|NA|NA|TRBJ1-2
TGTGCCAGCAGTGTCCTGAGCGCTAACTATGGCTACACCTTC
CASSVLSANYGYTF
>TRBV5-1|NA|NA|TRBJ1-2
TGCGCCAGCAGGTTGCTCAGGAGTTCGGGTTATGGCTACACCTTC
CASRLLRSSGYGYTF
>TRBV6-1|few|NA|TRBJ1-1
TGTGCCAGCAGTGCCCGCACAGCCCTAAACACTGAAGCTTTCTTT
CASSARTALNTEAFF
>TRBV6-5|few|NA|TRBJ2-7
TGTGCCAGCAGTTACTCCCTAGGGACACCAACCTACGAGCAGTACTTC
CASSYSLGTPTYEQYF
>TRBV6-1|few|NA|TRBJ1-5
TGTGCCAGCAGTCCGGGCCCTCAGCAGCCCCAGCATTTT
CASSPGPQQPQHF
>TRBV5-6|many|TRBD1|TRBJ2-1
TGTGCCAGCAGCTTGGTTCCCGGACAGGTTGAGCAGTTCTTC
CASSLVPGQVEQFF
>TRBV11-2|few|NA|TRBJ2-3
TGTGCCAGCAGCTTAGTACTTCCGGGGACAAGCCCTCACACAGATACGCAGTATTTT
CASSLVLPGTSPHTDTQYF
>TRBV15|few|TRBD1|TRBJ2-1
TGTGCCACCAGCAGAGATACTCAACAGGGGGCGAGCTCCTACAATGAGCAGTTCTTC
CATSRDTQQGASSYNEQFF
>TRBV6-1|few|NA|TRBJ1-2
TGTACCAGCGGCGCACAGAAGGGATATGGCTACACCTTC
CTSGAQKGYGYTF
>TRBV7-3|NA|NA|TRBJ1-2
TGTGCCAGCAGCTCCGGACGGGCTTCGAGCTACACCTTC
CASSSGRASSYTF
>TRBV7-9|few|NA|TRBJ2-1
TGTGCCAGCAGCTTCGGTCGCCCCGCGGGCGATGAGCAGTTCTTC
CASSFGRPAGDEQFF
>TRBV5-1|few|NA|TRBJ1-5
TGCGCCAGCAGCTGGGACCCTAATCAGCCCCAGCATTTT
CASSWDPNQPQHF
>TRBV29-1|NA|TRBD2|TRBJ2-4
TGCAGCGTTGCGCGACTAGCGGGTAATAAAAACATTCAGTACTTC
CSVARLAGNKNIQYF
>TRBV20-1|NA|TRBD2|TRBJ2-7
TGCAGTGCTGGACCCTTGCGGGGGGGCTACGAGCAGTACTTC
CSAGPLRGGYEQYF
>TRBV12-3/TRBV12-4|few|TRBD1|TRBJ2-7
TGTGCCAGCAGAGGGGACAGGTCCTACGAGCAGTACTTC
CASRGDRSYEQYF
>TRBV5-1|NA|TRBD2|TRBJ2-2
TGCGCCAGCAGCTTGGGGTCTAGCGGTAACACCGGGGAGCTGTTTTTT
CASSLGSSGNTGELFF
>TRBV20-1|few|NA|TRBJ2-2
TGCAGTGCTAGAGTTTTATCCGGGGAGCTGTTTTTT
CSARVLSGELFF
>TRBV10-3|few|TRBD2|TRBJ2-7
TGTGCCATCAGTGAAGGGCTAGCGGGGGTCGAGCAGTACTTC
CAISEGLAGVEQYF
>TRBV5-6|NA|NA|TRBJ2-2
TGTGCCAGCAGCTTGGAATTATTGGGACCTACAAGGGAGCTGTTTTTT
CASSLELLGPTRELFF
>TRBV27|few|TRBD2|TRBJ2-5
TGTGCCGGCAGTTTAGGGACTAGCGGCTATGAGCAGTACTTC
CAGSLGTSGYEQYF
>TRBV5-1|NA|NA|TRBJ2-1
TGCGCCAGCAGCTTTACACCCCCGGTGAGGAGCTCCTACAATGAGCAGTTCTTC
CASSFTPPVRSSYNEQFF
>TRBV15|few|NA|TRBJ2-3
TGTGCCACCAGCAGGGAGGCGTGGGCAGATACGCAGTATTTT
CATSREAWADTQYF
>TRBV20-1|many|NA|TRBJ2-7
TGCAGTGCTCGCCGGGACAAACCCTACGAGCAGTACTTC
CSARRDKPYEQYF
>TRBV4-1|few|NA|TRBJ2-3
TGCGCCAGCAGCCAAATTCTTGGGGGGGGCTTTACAGATACGCAGTATTTT
CASSQILGGGFTDTQYF
>TRBV7-6|many|NA|TRBJ2-7
TGTGCCAGCAGCTTAACCGACTACTACGAGCAGTACTTC
CASSLTDYYEQYF
>TRBV7-3|NA|TRBD2|TRBJ2-3
TGTGCCAGCAGCTTATGGGGACTAGCGGGGACACAGGGAGATACGCAGTATTTT
CASSLWGLAGTQGDTQYF
>TRBV9|NA|NA|TRBJ2-7
TGTGCCAGCAGCGTAGGGGACAAGTTGTACGAGCAGTACTTC
CASSVGDKLYEQYF
>TRBV25-1|many|NA|TRBJ1-2
TGTGCCAGCAGTGGAGGTAGTGGCTACACCTTC
CASSGGSGYTF
>TRBV7-8|few|TRBD2|TRBJ2-7
TGTGCCAGCAGCTTTAACGGAGGGACTAGCAGTGAATCCTACGAGCAGTACTTC
CASSFNGGTSSESYEQYF
>TRBV2|NA|TRBD2|TRBJ2-1
TGTGCCAGCAGTGAGGGGGGACTAGGATCCTTCTATGAGCAGTTCTTC
CASSEGGLGSFYEQFF
>TRBV21-1|NA|NA|TRBJ2-7
TGTGCCAGCAGCCCCGTTGCGGGTTCCGAGCAGTACTTC
CASSPVAGSEQYF
>TRBV9|NA|TRBD1|TRBJ1-6
TGTGCCAGCAGCGCGGGACAGGGATTTTCACCCCTCCACTTT
CASSAGQGFSPLHF
>TRBV18|few|NA|TRBJ2-7
TGTGCCAGCTCGCACGGAACCGGGACTGGGGGCTACGAGCAGTACTTC
CASSHGTGTGGYEQYF
>TRBV4-1|few|NA|TRBJ1-5
TGCGCCAGCAGCCAAGTTCGGGGTGGAAGCAATCAGCCCCAGCATTTT
CASSQVRGGSNQPQHF
>TRBV20-1|few|NA|TRBJ2-3
TGCAGTGCTTTAGGGTACAGCACAGATACGCAGTATTTT
CSALGYSTDTQYF
>TRBV7-9|NA|NA|TRBJ2-1
TGTGCCAGCAGCTCGTACAGGTATAGGGACAATGAGCAGTTCTTC
CASSSYRYRDNEQFF
>TRBV4-1|many|NA|TRBJ2-3
TGCGCCAGCAGCCAAGAAGGTAACAGGAAGAAAACTAGCACAGATACGCAGTATTTT
CASSQEGNRKKTSTDTQYF
>TRBV28|NA|NA|TRBJ2-7
TGTGCCAGCAGTTGGCCGGGCGCGGCTGCTGATGGCGAGCAGTACTTC
CASSWPGAAADGEQYF
>TRBV5-1|NA|NA|TRBJ1-2
TGCGCCAGCAGCTTGGGGCAGGGCAGCTACACCTTC
CASSLGQGSYTF
>TRBV3-1|few|NA|TRBJ2-7
TGTGCCAGCAGCCACTCTACGGCGGGCTACGAGCAGTACTTC
CASSHSTAGYEQYF
>TRBV6-5|NA|NA|TRBJ1-4
TGTGCCAGCAGCCGGTGGCTTAATGAAAAACTGTTTTTT
CASSRWLNEKLFF
>TRBV5-1|NA|TRBD1|TRBJ1-4
TGCGCCAGCGAGCCCGGGACAGGGGGTGAAAAACTGTTTTTT
CASEPGTGGEKLFF
>TRBV7-9|NA|TRBD2|TRBJ2-1
TGTGCCAGCAGCATGCTAGCGGGGGGGCCTAATGAGCAGTTCTTC
CASSMLAGGPNEQFF
>TRBV7-3|NA|NA|TRBJ2-1
TGTGCCAGCAGCTTATCGGTCGTCCCTGCCTACAATGAGCAGTTCTTC
CASSLSVVPAYNEQFF
>TRBV28|once|TRBD2|TRBJ2-7
TGTGCCAGCAGTTCCCTAGCGGTGAGCTCCTACGAGCAGTACTTC
CASSSLAVSSYEQYF
>TRBV7-9|NA|NA|TRBJ2-3
TGTGCCAGCAGCTCCTTGACAGCGGAGGGTACGCAGTATTTT
CASSSLTAEGTQYF
>TRBV2|NA|TRBD1|TRBJ1-2
TGCGCCAGCACGGGACAGAACTATGGCTACACCTTC
CASTGQNYGYTF
>TRBV29-1|NA|TRBD2|TRBJ2-3
TGCAGCGTTGTTATTGTGAGGACTAGCGGTGACACAGATACGCAGTATTTT
CSVVIVRTSGDTDTQYF
>TRBV5-1|NA|NA|TRBJ2-6
TGCGCCAGCAGCTTGGCCGGGATGGGGGCCAACGTCCTGACTTTC
CASSLAGMGANVLTF
>TRBV6-1|NA|NA|TRBJ1-5
TGTGCCAGCAGTGACCCGGCCCGAGGGAGTCAGCCCCAGCATTTT
CASSDPARGSQPQHF
>TRBV3-1|many|TRBD1|TRBJ2-1
TGTGCCAGCAGCCAGGGACAGGGTTCCTACAATGAGCAGTTCTTC
CASSQGQGSYNEQFF
>TRBV29-1|NA|NA|TRBJ1-2
TGCAGCGTTGTAATATCAGCGCTACCCTATGGCTACACCTTC
CSVVISALPYGYTF
>TRBV10-3|few|NA|TRBJ2-1
TGTGCCATCAGTGCCCTGGAGGGGTCCTACAATGAGCAGTTCTTC
CAISALEGSYNEQFF
>TRBV4-2|few|NA|TRBJ1-5
TGTGCCAGCAGCAGGGGGACTAATAGCAATCAGCCCCAGCATTTT
CASSRGTNSNQPQHF
>TRBV20-1|few|NA|TRBJ2-6
TGCAGTGCTAGAGGACAGCGCCGGAGGTCTGGGGCCAACGTCCTGACTTTC
CSARGQRRRSGANVLTF
>TRBV9|NA|TRBD1|TRBJ2-7
TGTGCCAGCAGCGTGGCCGGGACAGGGTTGGACGAGCAGTACTTC
CASSVAGTGLDEQYF
>TRBV6-1|NA|NA|TRBJ2-7
TGTGCCAGCAAAGTCGGCGGGAACTCCTACGAGCAGTACTTC
CASKVGGNSYEQYF